Only one count was recorded for the clone carrying this TCR beta chain. Its antigen remains unidentified. The method was immunoSEQ multiplex PCR; TCRdb's version includes in-frame clones alone and lacks a portion of them. The sample yields about 1,900,000 clones, approximately 95% seen once. The naive CD8 population came from CD45RO-negative cells selected for CCR7, without terminally differentiated effector memory CD45RA+ cells. Study donors comprised healthy, HIV-negative adults devoid of recent acute infection or vaccination. The record originates from a study of shared clonotypes between healthy human individuals. Study conclusions and caveats: Compared with clonotypes that all four donors shared, non-shared clonotypes had lower generation probabilities.

Germline V gene lookup returns CDR1 ENHRY and CDR2 SYGVKD. This CDR3 region has 15 residues. V lost 4 bases and J 1 base, leaving 11 bases between the germline ends. Sequencing used naive CD8+ T cells sorted from blood. The gene calls are TRBV10-3 and TRBJ1-5; tentatively, D is TRBD1 (5 bases). The receptor's source is a man in his late teens or twenties in good health. The CDR3 DNA is TGTGCCATCAGTGCAAGCCGGGACAGCAATCAGCCCCAGCATTTT. Residues: CAISASRDSNQPQHF.